The clone carrying this T cell receptor beta chain was seen at least ten times. The time point denotes: before trial treatment. Patients eligible had advanced solid tumors without tumor-infiltrating lymphocytes. This sample is part of a study of low-dose radiotherapy and immunotherapy resistance in tumors. First-strand cDNA used TRAV- and TRBV-specific primers, covering alpha and beta chains. For amplifying TCRs, the PCR ran for approximately 21 cycles with Phusion, which was used together with a constant-region primer and the adapter on the V primers. mRNA, once isolated, was amplified by in vitro transcription. TCRdb re-called the reads with MiXCR, one entry per CDR3 protein. The sample has approximately 90,000 distinct CDR3 sequences, 9.4% seen once; the top ten hold approximately 0.98%. Source: PBMCs, taken before treatment. The receptor was derived from a male donor with prostate cancer.

The CDR3 here is CASSVTPSSYNEQFF. The CDR3 bases are TGTGCCAGCAGCGTAACTCCGAGCTCCTACAATGAGCAGTTCTTC. The genes are TRBV9 and TRBJ2-1; D not certain. The V gene's germline CDR1 is SGDLS and CDR2 YYNGEE. The CDR3 is 15 residues long. Trimming shortened V by 1 base and J by 0 bases, and 8 bases separated the two germline ends.